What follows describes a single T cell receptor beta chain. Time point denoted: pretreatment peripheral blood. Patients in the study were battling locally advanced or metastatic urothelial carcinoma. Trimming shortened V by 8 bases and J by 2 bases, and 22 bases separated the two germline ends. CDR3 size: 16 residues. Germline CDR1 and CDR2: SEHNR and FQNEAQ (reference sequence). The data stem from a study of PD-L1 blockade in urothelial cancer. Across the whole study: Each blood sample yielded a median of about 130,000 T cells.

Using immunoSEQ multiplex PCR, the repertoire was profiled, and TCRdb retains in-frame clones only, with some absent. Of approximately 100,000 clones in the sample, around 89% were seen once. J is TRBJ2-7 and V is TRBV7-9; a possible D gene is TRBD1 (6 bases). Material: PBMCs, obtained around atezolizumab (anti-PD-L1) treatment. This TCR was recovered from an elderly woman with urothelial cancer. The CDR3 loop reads CASSPQGHSTAYEQYF. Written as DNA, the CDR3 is TGTGCCAGCTCCCCGCAGGGGCATTCGACTGCCTACGAGCAGTACTTC.